This record looks at one T cell receptor beta chain sequence and its context. What it binds is not known. RNA in amounts of roughly 0.45 to 1 ug was reverse transcribed with random hexamers. The immunoSEQ assay covered 54 Vbeta and 13 Jbeta segments for CDR3. TCRdb used MiXCR to reprocess the immunoSEQ multiplex PCR reads, holding one entry per CDR3 protein. The sample includes around 150,000 distinct CDR3 sequences, approximately 95% of them seen just once. TCR beta was sequenced from blood CD8+ and CD4+ T cells. This sample stems from a study of CD8 T cells in Susac syndrome. The study, taken as a whole, reports: Repertoires of Susac syndrome CD4+ T cells lacked clonal expansion.

The receptor was isolated from a human donor with Susac syndrome. The sample taken for sequencing was CD4+ T cells from PBMCs.

CDR3 bases: TGTGCCAGCAGTACTACAGGGGGCGGTGAAGCTTTCTTT. It translates to CASSTTGGGEAFF. The chain couples TRBV12-3 or TRBV12-4 to TRBJ1-1; 9 bases map to TRBD1. Trimming took 5 bases from V and 7 from J; bases not matched to a gene: 5. The CDR3 runs 13 residues.